This TCR beta chain was recorded in a study of T cell responses to AZD1222 COVID-19 vaccine (dated by TCRdb to the early 2020s). Concerning the study at large: AZD1222 recipients whose second dose came at about 4 weeks and those whose second dose came at about 12 weeks were combined into one group, since spike-specific TCR depth and breadth did not differ between the two schedules. Trial participants were enrolled by age into subgroups of 18-55, 56-69 and 70-plus years, and around 150, 28 and 57 TCR-sequenced participants, respectively, were included in these subgroups. TCR sequencing was performed for 230 to 250 trial participants, of whom around 200 were given two doses of AZD1222 and around 25 were given two doses of MenACWY control vaccine.

Turning to this clone: It has no known antigen specificity. Per-base quality was not reported, and no clone a single base away is much larger than it.

V loses 3 bases, J loses 6 bases, and the germline ends lie 11 bases apart. The CDR3 numbers 13 residues from cysteine through phenylalanine. The retained sequence is limited to the CDR3, 39 bases, with the frame set at the first base. As encoded in the germline V gene, CDR1 is SGHTA while CDR2 is FQGNSA. The CDR3 regions of human TCRbeta chains were analyzed by immunosequencing. As for how the authors treated the data: Repertoire TCRs were matched against a reference library of SARS-CoV-2-specific TCRs generated with the MIRA antigen-specificity platform. Breadth meant the fraction of unique TCRs that were SARS-CoV-2-associated, whereas depth meant the fraction of total T cells that were SARS-CoV-2-associated. Using the MIRA data, each spike-specific TCR was assigned both to the spike region to which the TCR was reactive and to a CD4 or CD8 class. Log10-transformed breadth and depth values were compared by one-way ANOVA with Sidak's multiple comparisons tests. TCRdb limited this immuneACCESS table to in-frame rearrangements with V and J called. A share of clones is missing; checked studies link under half to unresolved V genes, and the rest is unexplained. V, J and clone size reflect that table, while D and trimming were determined from the DNA. The sample has 120,000 or so clones on record, approximately 88% of them singletons. The top ten constitute more than 5.5% of the sample.

Read against the paper, the sample's time point label means: baseline before first vaccination. Vaccinee samples came from UK trials COV001 and COV002, including a single-blind randomized controlled phase 2/3 trial of AZD1222 (ChAdOx1 nCoV-19) in healthy adults. For TCRbeta chain sequencing, PBMC samples from trial participants were taken at day 0 and at day 28 after the second dose. Here is what the overall study found, with its caveats: The whole spike protein was spanned by vaccine-associated CD4 TCRs, and dominant responses were seen in regions 160-218 and 743-854. Participants were mostly white British, with more females than males. The authors suggested clonal diversity may have been underestimated. Conclusions about previously exposed vaccinees are limited because only a handful of AZD1222 recipients were SARS-CoV-2 seropositive at baseline. The 56-69-year group was small, and its depth increase did not reach significance, likely because of low power. Reportedly, almost half of the unique spike-specific TCRs recognized epitopes lying outside the regions that are mutated in the B.1.351 and B.1.1.7 variants. Because no day 14 peak-response samples were available, the repertoires could be characterized only after the peak T cell response. After two AZD1222 doses, both the breadth and the depth of spike-specific TCRs were significantly higher than at day 0 and than in MenACWY recipients.

Sequenced here: peripheral blood, sampled on day 0 of AZD1222 vaccination. This sequence uses TRBV7-2 and TRBJ1-2; a tentative D call is TRBD1 (5 bases match). The receptor's source is an adult in good health. Here the CDR3 is given as CASSFDRQNGYTF. The DNA sequence follows: TGTGCCAGCAGCTTTGACAGACAAAATGGCTACACCTTC. The reference TRBV7-2 and TRBJ1-2 proteins fill in what lies around the CDR3, so the full variable domain reads GAGVSQSPSNKVTEKGKDVELRCDPISGHTALYWYRQSLGQGLEFLIYFQGNSAPDKSGLPSDRFSAERTGGSVSTLTIQRTQQEDSAVYLCASSFDRQNGYTFGSGTRLTVV.